This is a list of T cell receptor beta chains from one sample in a study of early T cells in non-severe SARS-CoV-2 infection. TCRdb reprocessed the 5' RACE reads with MiXCR, giving one entry per CDR3 protein. The data show 70,000 to 95,000 distinct CDR3 sequences, about a sixth seen once. Source material: whole blood. The source is an adult who was a healthcare worker with PCR-confirmed SARS-CoV-2 infection or an uninfected control (not recorded which). Each CDR3 is given with its conserved first and last residue.

J gene,V gene,CDR3 protein
TRBJ1-4,TRBV9,CASSHLTGPNEKLFF
TRBJ2-6,TRBV20-1,CSARDVPGANVLTF
TRBJ1-1,TRBV28,CASSRGLAFF
TRBJ2-1,TRBV7-7,CASSLGDYALNDQFF
TRBJ2-1,TRBV18,CASSHDPASAYNEQFF
TRBJ1-1,TRBV12-5,CASGLVATNTEAFF
TRBJ2-1,TRBV7-2,CASSPRGLAGGIEQFF
TRBJ1-5,TRBV15,CATSRDTGGNQPQHF
TRBJ2-3,TRBV28,CASSYETTLRDTQYF
TRBJ2-3,TRBV29-1,CSVEDREVPFTDTQYF
TRBJ2-6,TRBV30,CAWSVGSGANVLTF
TRBJ2-1,TRBV28,CASSAPGLGNEQFF
TRBJ2-2,TRBV5-1,CASSLGGPAGELFF
TRBJ2-2,TRBV7-3,CASSLLHTGELFF
TRBJ2-7,TRBV10-3,CAIRRDLLYEQYF
TRBJ1-1,TRBV3-1,CASSQKPNTEAFF
TRBJ1-1,TRBV28,CASSSGGWAEAFF